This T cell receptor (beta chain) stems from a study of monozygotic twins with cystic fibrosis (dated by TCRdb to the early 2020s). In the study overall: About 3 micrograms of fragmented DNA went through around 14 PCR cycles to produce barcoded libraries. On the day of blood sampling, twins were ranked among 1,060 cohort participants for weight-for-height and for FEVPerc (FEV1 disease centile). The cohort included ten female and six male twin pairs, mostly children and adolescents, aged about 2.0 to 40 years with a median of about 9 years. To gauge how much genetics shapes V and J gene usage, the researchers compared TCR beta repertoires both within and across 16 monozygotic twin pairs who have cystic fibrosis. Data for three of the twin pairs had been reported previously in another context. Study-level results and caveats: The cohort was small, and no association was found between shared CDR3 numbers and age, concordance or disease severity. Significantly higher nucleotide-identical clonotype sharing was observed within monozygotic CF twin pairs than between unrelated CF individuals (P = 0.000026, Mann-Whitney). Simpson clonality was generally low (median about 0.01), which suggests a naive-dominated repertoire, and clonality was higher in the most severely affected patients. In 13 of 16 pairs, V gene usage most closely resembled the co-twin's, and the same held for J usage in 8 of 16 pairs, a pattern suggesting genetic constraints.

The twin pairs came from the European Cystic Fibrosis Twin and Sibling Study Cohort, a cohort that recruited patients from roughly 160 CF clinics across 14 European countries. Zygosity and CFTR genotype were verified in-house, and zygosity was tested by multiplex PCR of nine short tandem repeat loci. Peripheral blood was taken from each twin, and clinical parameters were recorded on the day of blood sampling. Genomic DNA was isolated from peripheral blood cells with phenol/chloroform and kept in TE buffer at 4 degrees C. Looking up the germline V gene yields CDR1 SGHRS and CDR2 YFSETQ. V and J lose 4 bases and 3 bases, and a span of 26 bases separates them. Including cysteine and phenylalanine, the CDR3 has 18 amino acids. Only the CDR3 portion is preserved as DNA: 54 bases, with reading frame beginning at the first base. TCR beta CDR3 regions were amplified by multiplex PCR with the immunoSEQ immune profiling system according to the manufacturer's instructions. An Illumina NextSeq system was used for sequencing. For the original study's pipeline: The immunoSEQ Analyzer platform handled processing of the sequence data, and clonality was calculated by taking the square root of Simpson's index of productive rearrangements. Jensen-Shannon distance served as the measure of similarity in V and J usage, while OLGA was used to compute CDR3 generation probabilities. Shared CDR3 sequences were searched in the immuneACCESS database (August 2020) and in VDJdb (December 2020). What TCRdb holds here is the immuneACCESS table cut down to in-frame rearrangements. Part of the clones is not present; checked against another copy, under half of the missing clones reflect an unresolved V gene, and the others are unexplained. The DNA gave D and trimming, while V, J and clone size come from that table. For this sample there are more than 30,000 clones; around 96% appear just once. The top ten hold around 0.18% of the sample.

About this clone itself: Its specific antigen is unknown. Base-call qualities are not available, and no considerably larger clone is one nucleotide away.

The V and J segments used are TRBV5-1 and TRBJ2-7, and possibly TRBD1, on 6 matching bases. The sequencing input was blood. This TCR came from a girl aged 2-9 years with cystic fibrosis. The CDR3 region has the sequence CASSPNRRQASPGYEQYF. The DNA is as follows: TGCGCCAGCAGCCCGAACCGCAGACAGGCTTCTCCGGGCTACGAGCAGTACTTC.